The 29 T cell receptor beta chains below come from one sample, sequenced in a study of cytomegalovirus exposure and HLA in healthy donors. TCRdb keeps only in-frame clones here, not all; method: immunoSEQ multiplex PCR. The sample comprises some 130,000 clones, about 94% of which are singletons, and 1.8% rests with the top ten. The sample consisted of PBMCs. Receptor source: a man aged 18 to 30 in good health and CMV-seropositive.

The chain employs TRBV4-1 and TRBJ1-2; 7 nucleotides agree with TRBD1. This CDR3 spans 15 amino acids. Germline assignment: CDR1 MGHRA and CDR2 YSYEKL. V lost 4 bases to trimming and J lost 2 bases; unmatched junction nucleotides: 7. CDR3 residues: CASSPSKGQNYGYTF. The DNA of the CDR3 is TGCGCCAGCAGCCCTTCAAAGGGACAGAACTATGGCTACACCTTC.

The chain is built from TRBV7-8 and TRBJ2-1; a possible D gene is TRBD2 (5 bases). The germline gives CDR1 SGHVS, CDR2 FQNEAQ. Trimming left V 1 base short and J 0 bases short, with 7 bases between. This CDR3 has 15 amino acids. CDR3 residues: CASSLERFSYNEQFF. The CDR3 DNA reads as TGTGCCAGCAGCTTAGAGCGGTTCTCCTACAATGAGCAGTTCTTC. The complete variable domain, with remaining parts taken from reference TRBV7-8 and TRBJ2-1, reads GAGVSQSPRYKVAKRGQDVALRCDPISGHVSLFWYQQALGQGPEFLTYFQNEAQLDKSGLPSDRFFAERPEGSVSTLKIQRTQQEDSAVYLCASSLERFSYNEQFFGPGTRLTVL.

This chain uses TRBV6-1 with TRBJ2-7; TRBD1 agrees at 8 bases. Looked up from germline, CDR1 is MNHNS and CDR2 is SASEGT. There are 16 residues in the CDR3. Germline trimming cut 2 bases from V and 4 bases from J; bases unmatched to any gene: 10. CDR3 protein: CASSENFGQGWYEQYF. The DNA for the CDR3 is TGTGCCAGCAGTGAAAATTTCGGACAGGGCTGGTACGAGCAGTACTTC.

This clone occurred once. V usage is TRBV2 and J usage is TRBJ2-7; D is unclear. CDR1 and CDR2 from the germline V gene are SNHLY and FYNNEI. V gave up 7 bases and J gave up 3 bases, with 16 bases separating them. The CDR3 runs 14 residues. The DNA of the CDR3 is TGTGCCAGCACCCCGACAATGACCCACTACGAGCAGTACTTC. It translates to CASTPTMTHYEQYF. Full variable domain (outside the CDR3, taken from reference TRBV2 and TRBJ2-7): EPEVTQTPSHQVTQMGQEVILRCVPISNHLYFYWYRQILGQKVEFLVSFYNNEISEKSEIFDDQFSVERPDGSNFTLKIRSTKLEDSAMYFCASTPTMTHYEQYFGPGTRLTVT.

This chain joins TRBV10-2 and TRBJ2-7; D ambiguous. V was trimmed by 6 bases and J by 3 bases, leaving 15 bases between them. Per germline, CDR1 WSHSY and CDR2 SAAADI. The CDR3 is made up of 14 amino acids. This chain's CDR3 is CASSEPGRGYEQYF. In nucleotides, the CDR3 is TGCGCCAGCAGCGAACCCGGCCGCGGCTACGAGCAGTACTTC.

V is TRBV7-8 and J is TRBJ1-2, with 8 bases matching TRBD1. The CDR3 has 16 amino acids. Germline-derived CDR1 and CDR2 are SGHVS and FQNEAQ. The V segment lost 5 bases and the J segment 4 bases; nucleotides outside the gene matches: 12. CDR3 DNA: TGTGCCAGCAGCCCCCGACAGGGGACGGCTATCTATGGCTACACCTTC. Its protein product is CASSPRQGTAIYGYTF.

This chain links TRBV4-2 with TRBJ2-1; TRBD1 agrees at 9 bases. The CDR3 totals 16 residues. Germline V lookup: CDR1 LGHNA, CDR2 YNFKEQ. The junction had 10 bases not matched to a gene; V was cut back by 4 bases and J by 6 bases. As DNA, the CDR3 is TGTGCCAGCAGCCTTGCCCCCGGACAGGGGCCCAATGAGCAGTTCTTC. Protein sequence: CASSLAPGQGPNEQFF.

The J gene is TRBJ2-7, the V gene TRBV7-9, with 11 bases that match TRBD2. V was clipped by 2 bases and J by 7 bases; unmatched bases: 7. CDR1 and CDR2 (germline): SEHNR, FQNEAQ (reference sequence). This CDR3 comprises 15 residues. CDR3 sequence (DNA): TGTGCCAGCAGCTTACTAGCGGGAGGCTCGGGGGAGCAGTACTTC. It encodes CASSLLAGGSGEQYF.

The chain joins TRBV14 to TRBJ2-2, with D possibly TRBD2 on 6 matching bases. In germline, CDR1 is SGHDN, CDR2 FVKESK. The length of the CDR3 is 14 residues. Deletions cut 1 base from V and 7 bases from J, with 10 bases between. In DNA, the CDR3 is TGTGCCAGCAGCCAAGTTCGGGGGTTCGGGGAGCTGTTTTTT. This sequence encodes CASSQVRGFGELFF.

The genes are TRBV28 and TRBJ2-7; a possible D gene is TRBD1 (5 bases). The CDR3 has 13 residues. In germline, CDR1 is MDHEN, CDR2 SYDVKM. Trimming removed 7 bases at V and 0 bases at J, with 10 bases between. The CDR3 is CASTPTASYEQYF. CDR3 nucleotides: TGTGCCAGCACTCCGACAGCCTCCTACGAGCAGTACTTC. The full variable domain, its missing parts supplied by reference TRBV28 and TRBJ2-7, is DVKVTQSSRYLVKRTGEKVFLECVQDMDHENMFWYRQDPGLGLRLIYFSYDVKMKEKGDIPEGYSVSREKKERFSLILESASTNQTSMYLCASTPTASYEQYFGPGTRLTVT.

The chain links TRBV21-1 to TRBJ1-2; TRBD1, the table's D call, was not compared with the DNA. TRBV21-1 is described as a pseudogene. This CDR3 spans 15 amino acids. The CDR3 DNA reads TGTGCCAGCAGCAAAGAACTCCTGGGGCACTACGGCTACACCTTC. This encodes CASSKELLGHYGYTF.

This sequence joins TRBV5-6 and TRBJ2-3; tentative D call: TRBD2 (6 bases). V dropped 6 bases and J dropped 3 bases, with 17 bases sitting between them. This CDR3 is built from 15 residues. Germline V gene lookup returns CDR1 SGHDT and CDR2 YYEEEE. The CDR3 loop reads CASIVRGTPTDTQYF. The CDR3 DNA reads as TGTGCCAGCATCGTCCGGGGGACCCCGACAGATACGCAGTATTTT.

The chain uses TRBV28 and TRBJ2-1, with D possibly being TRBD2 (5 bases). Trimming left V 6 bases short and J 4 bases short, with 13 bases between. The germline CDR1 and CDR2 sequences are MDHEN and SYDVKM. This CDR3 spans 14 amino acids. The DNA of the CDR3 is TGTGCCAGCAGGTCACTAGGAGGTTACAATGAGCAGTTCTTC. It translates to CASRSLGGYNEQFF.

V gene TRBV4-1 combines with J gene TRBJ1-1, with 7 bases that match TRBD1. This CDR3 is built from 17 residues. CDR1 is MGHRA and CDR2 is YSYEKL in the germline V gene. Unmatched junction bases numbered 13, after V lost 5 bases and J lost 1 base. The CDR3 DNA is TGCGCCAGCAGCGAAAAAGGGGGCGGGGTAGGGAACACTGAAGCTTTCTTT. This translates into CASSEKGGGVGNTEAFF.

The V and J genes are TRBV18 and TRBJ2-5; the D gene is possibly TRBD2 (6 bases). V was shortened by 2 bases and J by 4 bases, with 11 bases between the two germline ends. The germline V gene has CDR1 KGHSH and CDR2 LQKENI. This CDR3 contains 14 residues. The DNA for the CDR3 is TGTGCCAGCTCACCATTGGAGGGGAGAGAGACCCAGTACTTC. The encoded protein is CASSPLEGRETQYF. Looking up the rest from reference TRBV18 and TRBJ2-5 gives the full variable domain: NAGVMQNPRHLVRRRGQEARLRCSPMKGHSHVYWYRQLPEEGLKFMVYLQKENIIDESGMPKERFSAEFPKEGPSILRIQQVVRGDSAAYFCASSPLEGRETQYFGPGTRLLVL.

This chain uses TRBV18 with TRBJ2-7; 14 positions agree with TRBD2. This CDR3 spans 15 amino acids. Germline V gives CDR1 KGHSH, CDR2 LQKENI. The J segment lost 5 bases and the V segment lost 3 bases, leaving 3 bases of the junction unmatched. CDR3 DNA: TGTGCCAGCTCACCCGGGACTAGCGGGAGTAACGAGCAGTACTTC. Encoded protein: CASSPGTSGSNEQYF.

The chain links TRBV5-1 to TRBJ1-4; D perhaps matches TRBD1 (6 bases). Germline CDR1 SGHRS, CDR2 YFSETQ. V was trimmed by 3 bases and J by 6 bases, leaving 12 bases between them. This CDR3 is 14 amino acids long. In nucleotides, the CDR3 is TGCGCCAGCAGCTCGACAGGTGGGCATGAAAAACTGTTTTTT. Translated: CASSSTGGHEKLFF.

The chain joins TRBV19 to TRBJ2-1; 11 positions agree with TRBD2. After removal of 7 bases from V and 6 bases from J, the junction contained 14 bases not matched to a gene. The length of the CDR3 is 17 residues. In germline, CDR1 is LNHDA, CDR2 SQIVND (reference sequence). CDR3 residues: CASKAGGGLAAFNEQFF. DNA of the CDR3: TGTGCCAGTAAGGCAGGCGGGGGACTAGCGGCCTTCAATGAGCAGTTCTTC.

The genes are TRBV6-5 and TRBJ1-5; 10 bases map to TRBD1. Unmatched junction bases numbered 6, after V lost 6 bases and J lost 7 bases. Germline V gives CDR1 MNHEY, CDR2 SVGAGI. The CDR3 consists of 14 residues. This CDR3 is CASSRGQGEQPQHF. In DNA form, the CDR3 reads TGTGCCAGCAGCCGCGGACAGGGGGAACAGCCCCAGCATTTT.

The chain has TRBV6-5 and TRBJ1-2; D is ambiguous. With 0 bases removed from V and 5 bases from J, the gap between germline ends came to 7 bases. Germline V lookup: CDR1 MNHEY, CDR2 SVGAGI. The CDR3 spans 13 residues. CDR3 bases: TGTGCCAGCAGTTACTCGACATTTTATGGCTACACCTTC. Protein product: CASSYSTFYGYTF.

This clone was seen only a few times. The CDR3 protein is CASSARQGGQETQYF. The CDR3 coding sequence is TGTGCCAGCAGTGCCAGACAGGGAGGCCAAGAGACCCAGTACTTC. This chain links TRBV2 with TRBJ2-5; D might be TRBD1 (7 bases). The CDR3 is 15 amino acids. Germline CDR1 and CDR2: SNHLY and FYNNEI. V was pared by 4 bases and J by 1 base, with 13 bases between.

This chain uses TRBV11-2 with TRBJ2-3; TRBD2 aligns across 7 bases. The CDR3 sequence is 16 residues long. The V gene end was trimmed by 2 bases and the J gene end by 2 bases; junction bases not matched to a gene: 7. Germline loops: CDR1 SGHAT, CDR2 FQNNGV. The CDR3 sequence is CASSLTSGTLTDTQYF. CDR3 nucleotides: TGTGCCAGCAGCTTAACCAGCGGGACGCTCACAGATACGCAGTATTTT. The whole variable domain, filled in from reference TRBV11-2 and TRBJ2-3, reads EAGVAQSPRYKIIEKRQSVAFWCNPISGHATLYWYQQILGQGPKLLIQFQNNGVVDDSQLPKDRFSAERLKGVDSTLKIQPAKLEDSAVYLCASSLTSGTLTDTQYFGPGTRLTVL.

The chain employs TRBV10-1 and TRBJ2-4, with 13 positions matching TRBD2. Germline CDR1 WNHNN, CDR2 SYGVQD (reference sequence). This CDR3 comprises 15 residues. Losses at the gene ends were 7 bases for V and 3 bases for J; bases not matched to a gene: 3. DNA of the CDR3: TGCGCCAGCACCGGGACTAGCGGGAACAAAAACATTCAGTACTTC. Amino acids: CASTGTSGNKNIQYF.

This clone has only a few counts. The chain recombines TRBV4-2 with TRBJ2-3; 13 nucleotides align to TRBD2. After removal of 5 bases from V and 8 bases from J, the junction contained 10 bases not matched to a gene. Germline assignment: CDR1 LGHNA and CDR2 YNFKEQ. The CDR3 extends over 16 amino acids. CDR3 residues: CASSLDTSGGGGTQYF. The CDR3 nucleotides are TGTGCCAGCAGCTTGGATACTAGCGGGGGGGGAGGTACGCAGTATTTT.

The chain uses TRBV6-5 and TRBJ1-1, with D hard to call. Trimming pared 10 bases from V and 4 bases from J, leaving 10 bases between. Germline V gives CDR1 MNHEY, CDR2 SVGAGI. The CDR3 has 11 residues. The CDR3 nucleotides read TGTGCCATAGGGAGGAGCACTGAAGCTTTCTTT. Its protein product is CAIGRSTEAFF.

The chain employs TRBV5-1 and TRBJ2-1, with 12 bases lining up with TRBD2. V gave up 5 bases and J gave up 2 bases; unmatched junction bases: 8. Germline values: CDR1 SGHRS, CDR2 YFSETQ. CDR3 length: 17 residues. CDR3 sequence reads: CASRKTTSGSAYNEQFF. The CDR3 DNA reads TGCGCCAGCAGAAAGACGACTAGCGGGAGCGCCTACAATGAGCAGTTCTTC.

The V call is TRBV27, the J call TRBJ2-5; 12 bases align to TRBD2. CDR1 and CDR2 (germline): MNHEY, SMNVEV (reference sequence). This CDR3 spans 20 amino acids. The V and J ends lost 4 bases and 5 bases, in that order; junction bases with no gene match: 20. CDR3 sequence: CASSSRLSLAGGPGGETQYF. For the CDR3, the DNA is TGTGCCAGCAGTTCGCGACTTTCTCTAGCGGGAGGGCCCGGGGGGGAGACCCAGTACTTC.

V gene TRBV27 combines with J gene TRBJ2-3, with D unclear. CDR1 is MNHEY, CDR2 SMNVEV, per germline (reference sequence). This CDR3 has 14 residues. Trimming stripped 3 bases from V and 0 bases from J, with 7 bases between. The CDR3 region is CASSLSDSTDTQYF. The CDR3 DNA is TGTGCCAGCAGTTTGAGCGATAGCACAGATACGCAGTATTTT.

This clone was counted only a few times. The genes are TRBV28 and TRBJ2-7, with 8 nucleotides matching TRBD1. Germline lookup yields CDR1 MDHEN and CDR2 SYDVKM. There are 15 residues in the CDR3. V shed 6 bases and J 3 bases; nucleotides not matched to a gene: 10. The DNA of the CDR3 is TGTGCCAGCAGCCCCAAAATCGACAGGGGCTACGAGCAGTACTTC. Translating it yields CASSPKIDRGYEQYF.